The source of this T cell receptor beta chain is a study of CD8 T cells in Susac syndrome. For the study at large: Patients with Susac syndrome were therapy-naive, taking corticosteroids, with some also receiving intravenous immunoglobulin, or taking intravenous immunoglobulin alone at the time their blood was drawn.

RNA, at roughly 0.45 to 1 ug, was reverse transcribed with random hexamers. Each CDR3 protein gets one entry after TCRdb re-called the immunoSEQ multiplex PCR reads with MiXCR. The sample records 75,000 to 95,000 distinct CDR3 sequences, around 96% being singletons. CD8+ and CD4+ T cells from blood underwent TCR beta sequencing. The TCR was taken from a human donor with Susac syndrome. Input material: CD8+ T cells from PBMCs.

CDR3 in DNA: TGTGCCAGCTCACCAAGACAGGGGGCGCGGTACGAGCAGTACTTC. Its protein is CASSPRQGARYEQYF. The chain recombines TRBV18 with TRBJ2-7, with 10 bases matching TRBD1. The CDR3 totals 15 residues. The germline V gene encodes CDR1 KGHSH and CDR2 LQKENI. With 2 bases clipped from V and 4 bases from J, the junction kept 5 bases outside the gene matches.